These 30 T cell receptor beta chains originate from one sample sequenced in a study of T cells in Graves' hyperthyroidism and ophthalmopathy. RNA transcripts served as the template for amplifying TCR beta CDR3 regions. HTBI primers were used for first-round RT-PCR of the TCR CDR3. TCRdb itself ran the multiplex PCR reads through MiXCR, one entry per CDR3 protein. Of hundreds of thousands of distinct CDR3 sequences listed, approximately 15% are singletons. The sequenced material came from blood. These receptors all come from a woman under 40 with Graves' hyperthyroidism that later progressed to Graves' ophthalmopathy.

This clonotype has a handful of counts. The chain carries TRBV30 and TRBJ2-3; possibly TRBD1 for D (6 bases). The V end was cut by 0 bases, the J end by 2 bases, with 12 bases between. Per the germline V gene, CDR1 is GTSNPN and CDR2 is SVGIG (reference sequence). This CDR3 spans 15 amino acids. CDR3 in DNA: TGTGCCTGGAGTGTCTTGGGACATACCACAGATACGCAGTATTTT. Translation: CAWSVLGHTTDTQYF.

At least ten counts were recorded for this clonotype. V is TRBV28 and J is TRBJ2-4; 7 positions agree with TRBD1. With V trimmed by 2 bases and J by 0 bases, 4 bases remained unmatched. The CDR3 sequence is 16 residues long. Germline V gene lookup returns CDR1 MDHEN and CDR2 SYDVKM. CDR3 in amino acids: CASSLVGTVAKNIQYF. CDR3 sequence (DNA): TGTGCCAGCAGTTTAGTTGGGACAGTAGCCAAAAACATTCAGTACTTC.

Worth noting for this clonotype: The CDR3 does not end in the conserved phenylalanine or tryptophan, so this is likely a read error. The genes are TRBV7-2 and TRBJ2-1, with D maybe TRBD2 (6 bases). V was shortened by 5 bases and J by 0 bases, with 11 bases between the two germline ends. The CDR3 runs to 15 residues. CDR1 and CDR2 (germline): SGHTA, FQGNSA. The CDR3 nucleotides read TGTGCCAGCAGCCCTAGCGAAAGCTCCTACAATGAGCAGTTCCTC. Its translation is CASSPSESSYNEQFL.

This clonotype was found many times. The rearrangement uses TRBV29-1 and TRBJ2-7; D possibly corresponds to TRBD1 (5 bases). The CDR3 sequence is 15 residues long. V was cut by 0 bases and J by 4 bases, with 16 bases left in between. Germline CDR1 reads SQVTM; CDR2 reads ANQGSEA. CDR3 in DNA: TGCAGCGTTGAAGAGGGGCCAGGGCAAGGATACGAGCAGTACTTC. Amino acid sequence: CSVEEGPGQGYEQYF.

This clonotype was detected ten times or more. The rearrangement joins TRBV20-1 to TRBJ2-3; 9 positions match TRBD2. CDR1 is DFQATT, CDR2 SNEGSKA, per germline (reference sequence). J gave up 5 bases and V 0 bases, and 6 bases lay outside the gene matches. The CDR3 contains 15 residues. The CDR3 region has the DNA TGCAGTGCTAGAGATAGCCTAGCGGGACGAGATACGCAGTATTTT. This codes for CSARDSLAGRDTQYF.

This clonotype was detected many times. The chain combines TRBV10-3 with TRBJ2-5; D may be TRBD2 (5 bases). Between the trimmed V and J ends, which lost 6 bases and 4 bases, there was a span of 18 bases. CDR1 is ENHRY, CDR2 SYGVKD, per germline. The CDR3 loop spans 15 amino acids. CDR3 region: CAISNSEGVGETQYF. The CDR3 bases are TGTGCCATCAGCAACTCTGAGGGAGTAGGAGAGACCCAGTACTTC.

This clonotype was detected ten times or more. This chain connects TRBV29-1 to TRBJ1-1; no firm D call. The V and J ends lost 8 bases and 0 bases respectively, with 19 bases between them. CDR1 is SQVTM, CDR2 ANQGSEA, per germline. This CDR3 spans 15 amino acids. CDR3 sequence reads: CSSAKDLAMNTEAFF. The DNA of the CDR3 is TGCAGCTCTGCCAAGGACTTGGCCATGAACACTGAAGCTTTCTTT.

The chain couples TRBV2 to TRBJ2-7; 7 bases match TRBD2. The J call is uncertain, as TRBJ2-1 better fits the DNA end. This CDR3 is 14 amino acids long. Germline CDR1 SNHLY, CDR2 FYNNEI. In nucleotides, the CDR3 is TGTGCCAGCAGTGAAGGCGGGGGATCCTACGAGCAGTTCTTC. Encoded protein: CASSEGGGSYEQFF.

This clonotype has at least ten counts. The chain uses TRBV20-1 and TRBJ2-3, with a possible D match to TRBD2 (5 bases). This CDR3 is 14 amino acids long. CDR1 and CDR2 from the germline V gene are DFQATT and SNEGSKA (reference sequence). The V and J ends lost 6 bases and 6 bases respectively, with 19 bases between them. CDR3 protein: CSASPGSNWDTQYF. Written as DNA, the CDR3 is TGCAGTGCATCTCCGGGATCAAATTGGGATACGCAGTATTTT.

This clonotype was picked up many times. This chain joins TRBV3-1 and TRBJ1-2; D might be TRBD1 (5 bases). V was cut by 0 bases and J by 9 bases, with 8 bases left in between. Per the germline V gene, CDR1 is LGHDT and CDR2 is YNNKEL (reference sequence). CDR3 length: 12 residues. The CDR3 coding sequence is TGTGCCAGCAGCCAAGATGAGGGGAGCTACACCTTC. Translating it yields CASSQDEGSYTF.

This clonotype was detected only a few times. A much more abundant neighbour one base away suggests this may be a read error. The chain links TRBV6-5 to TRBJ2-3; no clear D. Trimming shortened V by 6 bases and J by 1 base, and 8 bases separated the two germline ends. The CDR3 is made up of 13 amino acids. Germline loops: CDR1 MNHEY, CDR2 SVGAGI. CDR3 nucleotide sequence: TGTGCCAGCAGATACCCAGGCACAGATACGCAGTATTTT. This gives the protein CASRYPGTDTQYF.

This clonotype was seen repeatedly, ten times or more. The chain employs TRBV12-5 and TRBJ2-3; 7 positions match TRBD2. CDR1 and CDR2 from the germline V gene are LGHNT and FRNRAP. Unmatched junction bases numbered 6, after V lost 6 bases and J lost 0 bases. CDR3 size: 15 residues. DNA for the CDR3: TGTGCTAGTGGCTTCGGGACTACTAGCACAGATACGCAGTATTTT. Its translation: CASGFGTTSTDTQYF.

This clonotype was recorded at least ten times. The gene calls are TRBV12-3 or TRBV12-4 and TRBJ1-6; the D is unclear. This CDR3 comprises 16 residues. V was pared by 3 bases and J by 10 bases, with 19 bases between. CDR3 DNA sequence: TGTGCCAGCAGTTTTCTCGTCGGGGTGTCGGGATCACCCCTCCACTTT. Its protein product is CASSFLVGVSGSPLHF.

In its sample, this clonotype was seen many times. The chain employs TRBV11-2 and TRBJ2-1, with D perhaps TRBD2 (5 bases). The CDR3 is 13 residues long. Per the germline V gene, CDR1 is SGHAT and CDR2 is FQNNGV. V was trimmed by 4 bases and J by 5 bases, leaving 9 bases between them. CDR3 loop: CASSYGLNNEQFF. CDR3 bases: TGTGCCAGCAGCTACGGACTGAACAATGAGCAGTTCTTC.

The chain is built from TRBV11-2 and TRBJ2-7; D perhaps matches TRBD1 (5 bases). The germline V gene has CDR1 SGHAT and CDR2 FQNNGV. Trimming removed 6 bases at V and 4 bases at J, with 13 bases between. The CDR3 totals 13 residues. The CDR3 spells CASRETEAYEQYF. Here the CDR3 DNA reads TGTGCCAGCAGGGAGACAGAAGCTTACGAGCAGTACTTC.

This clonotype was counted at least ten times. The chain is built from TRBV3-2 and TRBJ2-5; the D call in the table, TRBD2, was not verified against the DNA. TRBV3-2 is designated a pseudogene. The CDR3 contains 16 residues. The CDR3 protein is CASSRGTSGSGETQYF. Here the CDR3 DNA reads TGTGCCAGCAGCCGAGGGACTAGCGGGAGCGGGGAGACCCAGTACTTC.

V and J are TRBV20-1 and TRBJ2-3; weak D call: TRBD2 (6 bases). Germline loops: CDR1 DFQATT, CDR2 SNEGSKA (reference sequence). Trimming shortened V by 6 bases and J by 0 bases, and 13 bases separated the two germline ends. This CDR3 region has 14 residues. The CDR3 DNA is TGCAGTGCCAGCGGGCCGAAGAGCACAGATACGCAGTATTTT. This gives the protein CSASGPKSTDTQYF.

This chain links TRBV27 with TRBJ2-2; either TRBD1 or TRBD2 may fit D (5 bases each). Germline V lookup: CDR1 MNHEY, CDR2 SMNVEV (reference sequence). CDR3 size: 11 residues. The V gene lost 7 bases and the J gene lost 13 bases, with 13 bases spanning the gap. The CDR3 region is CASMGLRGLFF. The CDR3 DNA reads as TGTGCCAGCATGGGGCTGAGGGGGCTGTTTTTT.

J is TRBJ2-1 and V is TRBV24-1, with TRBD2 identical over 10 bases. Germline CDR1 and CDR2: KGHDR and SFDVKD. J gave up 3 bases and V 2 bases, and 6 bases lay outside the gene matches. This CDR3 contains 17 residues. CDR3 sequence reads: CATSDSFRTSGYNEQFF. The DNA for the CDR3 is TGTGCCACCAGTGATTCCTTTAGGACTAGCGGCTACAATGAGCAGTTCTTC.

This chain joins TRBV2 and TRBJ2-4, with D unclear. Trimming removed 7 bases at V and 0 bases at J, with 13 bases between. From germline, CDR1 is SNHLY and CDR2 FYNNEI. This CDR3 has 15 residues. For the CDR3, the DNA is TGTGCCAGCATCACGGCGGACCTAGCCAAAAACATTCAGTACTTC. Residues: CASITADLAKNIQYF.

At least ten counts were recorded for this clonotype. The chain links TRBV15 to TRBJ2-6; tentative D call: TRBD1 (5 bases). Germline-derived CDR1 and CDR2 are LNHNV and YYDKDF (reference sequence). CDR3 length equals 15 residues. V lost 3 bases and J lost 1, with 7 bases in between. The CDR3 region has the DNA TGTGCCACCAGCAGGACAGATTCTGGGGCCAACGTCCTGACTTTC. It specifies CATSRTDSGANVLTF.

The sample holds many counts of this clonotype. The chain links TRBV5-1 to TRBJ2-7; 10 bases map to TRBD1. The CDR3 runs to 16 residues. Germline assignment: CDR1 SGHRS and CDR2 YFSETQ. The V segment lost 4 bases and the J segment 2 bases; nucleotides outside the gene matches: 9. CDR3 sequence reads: CASSRGQGPPTYEQYF. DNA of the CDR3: TGCGCCAGCAGCAGGGGACAGGGGCCGCCGACCTACGAGCAGTACTTC. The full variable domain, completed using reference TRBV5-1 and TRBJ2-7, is KAGVTQTPRYLIKTRGQQVTLSCSPISGHRSVSWYQQTPGQGLQFLFEYFSETQRNKGNFPGRFSGRQFSNSRSEMNVSTLELGDSALYLCASSRGQGPPTYEQYFGPGTRLTVT.

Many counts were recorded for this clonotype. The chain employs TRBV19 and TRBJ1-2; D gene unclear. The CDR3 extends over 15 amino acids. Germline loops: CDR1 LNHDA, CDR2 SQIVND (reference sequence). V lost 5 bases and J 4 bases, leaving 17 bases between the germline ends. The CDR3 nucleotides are TGTGCCAGTAGTCCAGGACTGCTCAGCGTCTATGGCTACACCTTC. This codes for CASSPGLLSVYGYTF.

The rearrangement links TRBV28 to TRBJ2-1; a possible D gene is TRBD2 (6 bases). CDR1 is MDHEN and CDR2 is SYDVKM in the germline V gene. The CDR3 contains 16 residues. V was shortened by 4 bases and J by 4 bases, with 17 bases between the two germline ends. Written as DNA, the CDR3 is TGTGCCAGCAGTTCCGCGCCCGGGACTGGGTACAATGAGCAGTTCTTC. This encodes CASSSAPGTGYNEQFF.

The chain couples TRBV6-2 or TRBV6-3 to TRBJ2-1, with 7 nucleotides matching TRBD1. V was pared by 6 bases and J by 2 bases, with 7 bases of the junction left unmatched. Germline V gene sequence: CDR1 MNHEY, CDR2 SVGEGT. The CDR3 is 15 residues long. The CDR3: CASRHAQGTYNEQFF. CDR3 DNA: TGTGCCAGCAGGCACGCACAGGGGACCTACAATGAGCAGTTCTTC.

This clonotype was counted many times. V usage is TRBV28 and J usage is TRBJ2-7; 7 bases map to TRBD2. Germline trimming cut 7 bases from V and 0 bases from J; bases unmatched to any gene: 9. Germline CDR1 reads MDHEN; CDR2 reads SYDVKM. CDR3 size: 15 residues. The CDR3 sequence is CASKSTAGYSYEQYF. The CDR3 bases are TGTGCCAGCAAATCTACAGCGGGGTACTCCTACGAGCAGTACTTC.

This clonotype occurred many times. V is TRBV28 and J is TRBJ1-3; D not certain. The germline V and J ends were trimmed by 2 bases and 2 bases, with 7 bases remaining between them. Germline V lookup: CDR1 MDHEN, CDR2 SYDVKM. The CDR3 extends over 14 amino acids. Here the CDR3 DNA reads TGTGCCAGCAGTTTAGAGATACCTGGAAACACCATATATTTT. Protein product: CASSLEIPGNTIYF.

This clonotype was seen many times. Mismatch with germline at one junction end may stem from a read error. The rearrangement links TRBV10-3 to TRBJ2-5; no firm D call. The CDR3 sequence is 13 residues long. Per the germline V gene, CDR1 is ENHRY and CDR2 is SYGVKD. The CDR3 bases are TGTGCCATCGGTGACACCCTGGGGGAGACCCAGTACTTC. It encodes CAIGDTLGETQYF.

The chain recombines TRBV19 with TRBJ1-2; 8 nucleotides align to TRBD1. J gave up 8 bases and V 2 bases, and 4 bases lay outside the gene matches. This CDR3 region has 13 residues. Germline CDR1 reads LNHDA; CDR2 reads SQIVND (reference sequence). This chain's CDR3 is CASSIQGAGGYTF. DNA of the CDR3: TGTGCCAGTAGTATACAGGGGGCCGGGGGCTACACCTTC.

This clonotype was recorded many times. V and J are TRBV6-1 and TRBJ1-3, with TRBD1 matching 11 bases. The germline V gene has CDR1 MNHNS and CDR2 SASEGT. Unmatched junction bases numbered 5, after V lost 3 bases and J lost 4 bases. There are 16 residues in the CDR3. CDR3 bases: TGTGCCAGCAGTGAGCGGACAGGGGGCCCGGGAAACACCATATATTTT. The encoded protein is CASSERTGGPGNTIYF.